These 22 T cell receptor beta chains originate from one sample sequenced in a study of post-analysis software for immune sequencing data. Study-level points and caveats: Compared with controls, patients had more of roughly five TRBV segments, including TRBV5-6, TRBV5-1 and TRBV20-1.

The library was made from cDNA and included unique molecular identifiers. MiXCR, run by TCRdb on the PCR reads, gives a single entry per CDR3 protein. Here the sample spans some 690,000 distinct CDR3 sequences, about 60% being singletons. Antigens for these TCRs are unknown. The sequenced sample consisted of blood. Receptors were obtained from a girl under 10 years old with multiple sclerosis.

The chain carries TRBV7-9 and TRBJ2-5; no firm D call. Matching the DNA end better, TRBJ2-7 makes the J call doubtful. The CDR3 length is 15 residues. Per germline, CDR1 SEHNR and CDR2 FQNEAQ (reference sequence). This chain's CDR3 is CASSPLRTSAYEQYF. DNA of the CDR3: TGTGCCAGCAGCCCCCTTCGGACGTCAGCCTACGAGCAGTACTTC.

This clonotype was seen more than once but under ten times. The chain uses TRBV4-1 and TRBJ2-3, with 10 bases matching TRBD1. Germline V gene data show CDR1 as MGHRA and CDR2 as YSYEKL. V dropped 0 bases and J dropped 3; count of bases not matched to a gene: 9. This CDR3 contains 18 residues. CDR3 DNA: TGCGCCAGCAGCCAAGACCCCAGGGACAGGGGAGCGACAGATACGCAGTATTTT. It encodes CASSQDPRDRGATDTQYF.

The chain joins TRBV5-1 to TRBJ2-1; 8 bases are shared with TRBD2. CDR3 size: 14 residues. Trimming took 0 bases from V and 11 from J; bases not matched to a gene: 7. In germline, CDR1 is SGHRS, CDR2 YFSETQ. The CDR3 DNA is TGCGCCAGCAGCTTGGCTCCAGCGGGAGCTAAGCAGTTCTTC. Translated: CASSLAPAGAKQFF.

The chain has TRBV6-6 and TRBJ2-5, with D perhaps matching TRBD1 (6 bases). V was pared by 8 bases and J by 5 bases, with 15 bases between. This CDR3 is built from 13 residues. Germline lookup yields CDR1 MNHNY and CDR2 SVGAGI (reference sequence). CDR3 loop: CASHAQGRETQYF. In nucleotides, the CDR3 is TGTGCCAGCCACGCACAGGGCCGGGAGACCCAGTACTTC.

This clonotype was detected a few times. The genes are TRBV2 and TRBJ1-2; 8 bases match TRBD1. V lost 3 bases to trimming and J lost 3 bases; unmatched junction nucleotides: 3. The germline CDR1 and CDR2 sequences are SNHLY and FYNNEI. This CDR3 comprises 14 residues. The CDR3 is CASSEQGADYGYTF. The CDR3 region has the DNA TGTGCCAGCAGTGAGCAGGGGGCAGACTATGGCTACACCTTC.

The chain combines TRBV7-9 with TRBJ1-1, with D maybe TRBD1 (6 bases). The CDR3 has 15 residues. Trimming removed 4 bases at V and 4 bases at J, with 16 bases between. CDR1 is SEHNR and CDR2 is FQNEAQ in the germline V gene (reference sequence). CDR3 sequence (DNA): TGTGCCAGCAGCTCCCGGACAGCCTCTATCACTGAAGCTTTCTTT. Protein: CASSSRTASITEAFF.

The chain links TRBV24-1 to TRBJ1-2; 10 bases fit TRBD1. The CDR3 has 17 residues. The J segment lost 4 bases and the V segment lost 8 bases, leaving 15 bases of the junction unmatched. Germline V CDR1 and CDR2: KGHDR, SFDVKD. The CDR3 coding sequence is TGTGCCACCAACCTCTGCTGGGACAGGGGTCGCGGCTATGGCTACACCTTC. It encodes CATNLCWDRGRGYGYTF.

Turning to this clonotype: A single base separates this from a much larger clone, so it may be a read error. The V and J genes are TRBV4-2 and TRBJ2-1, with D possibly matching TRBD2 (6 bases). Between the trimmed V and J ends, which lost 0 bases and 6 bases, there was a span of 12 bases. This CDR3 is built from 15 residues. The germline V gene has CDR1 LGHNA and CDR2 YNFKEQ. The CDR3 here is CASSQEAGFSNEQFF. The CDR3 DNA sequence: TGTGCCAGCAGCCAAGAGGCGGGATTCAGCAATGAGCAGTTCTTC.

The V call is TRBV29-1, the J call TRBJ2-3; tentative D call: TRBD2 (6 bases). The CDR3 extends over 14 amino acids. Germline assignment: CDR1 SQVTM and CDR2 ANQGSEA. V shed 5 bases and J shed 6 bases, with 18 bases lying between them. DNA of the CDR3: TGCAGCGTTCCCCTGGGGGGAGGTGGGGATACGCAGTATTTT. It translates to CSVPLGGGGDTQYF.

V and J are TRBV15 and TRBJ2-7; 10 nucleotides match TRBD2. Germline CDR1 is LNHNV and CDR2 is YYDKDF (reference sequence). V trimming: 6 bases; J trimming: 0 bases; junction bases outside the gene matches: 5. The CDR3 is 15 amino acids. The CDR3 spells CATRAGTSASYEQYF. The CDR3 DNA reads as TGTGCCACCAGGGCCGGGACTAGCGCCTCCTACGAGCAGTACTTC. Complete variable domain (other parts from reference TRBV15 and TRBJ2-7): DAMVIQNPRYQVTQFGKPVTLSCSQTLNHNVMYWYQQKSSQAPKLLFHYYDKDFNNEADTPDNFQSRRPNTSFCFLDIRSPGLGDTAMYLCATRAGTSASYEQYFGPGTRLTVT.

This chain uses TRBV3-1 with TRBJ2-1, with 12 bases matching TRBD2. The V gene's germline CDR1 is LGHDT and CDR2 YNNKEL (reference sequence). This CDR3 contains 17 residues. Trimming at V came to 4 bases and at J to 7 bases, leaving 11 bases not matched to a gene. CDR3 loop: CASSRRLAGVVGNEQFF. In DNA form, the CDR3 reads TGTGCCAGCAGCCGTCGACTAGCGGGAGTTGTCGGTAATGAGCAGTTCTTC.

The rearrangement joins TRBV9 to TRBJ2-7, with 7 bases fitting TRBD2. Germline CDR1 SGDLS, CDR2 YYNGEE. The CDR3 spans 12 residues. V dropped 6 bases and J dropped 4; count of bases not matched to a gene: 4. The chain's CDR3 is CASTRGEYEQYF. The DNA for the CDR3 is TGTGCCAGCACTCGGGGGGAATACGAGCAGTACTTC.

The chain is built from TRBV12-3 or TRBV12-4 and TRBJ1-2, with 9 bases lining up with TRBD1. Trimming at V came to 3 bases and at J to 8 bases, leaving 7 bases not matched to a gene. The CDR3 sequence is 14 residues long. CDR3 sequence reads: CASSFGTGRDGYTF. The CDR3 DNA reads TGTGCCAGCAGTTTCGGGACAGGGAGGGACGGCTACACCTTC.

The chain employs TRBV7-2 and TRBJ2-5; TRBD2 matches 8 bases. CDR1 is SGHTA and CDR2 is FQGNSA in the germline V gene. This CDR3 spans 18 amino acids. Trimming removed 2 bases from V and 1 base from J; junction bases left unmatched: 12. This chain's CDR3 is CASSLSLAGGRLQETQYF. The CDR3 nucleotides are TGTGCCAGCAGCTTAAGTCTGGCGGGGGGACGTCTCCAAGAGACCCAGTACTTC.

The rearrangement links TRBV11-2 to TRBJ1-4; 8 bases agree with TRBD1. The CDR3 is 17 residues long. Trimming took 8 bases from V and 6 from J; bases not matched to a gene: 17. Germline V gives CDR1 SGHAT, CDR2 FQNNGV. The CDR3 sequence: CASGHPTLTGADEKLFF. DNA for the CDR3: TGTGCCAGCGGCCACCCCACTTTGACAGGGGCGGATGAAAAACTGTTTTTT.

This chain connects TRBV7-2 to TRBJ2-5; D is possibly TRBD1 (6 bases). Germline V gene data show CDR1 as SGHTA and CDR2 as FQGNSA. V was pared by 0 bases and J by 2 bases, with 10 bases between. The length of the CDR3 is 15 residues. The CDR3 region has the DNA TGTGCCAGCAGCTTAGCCCGGACAGAACAAGAGACCCAGTACTTC. Its translation is CASSLARTEQETQYF.

This clonotype came up a few times. The V call is TRBV4-1, the J call TRBJ1-1; 8 bases align to TRBD1. V lost 4 bases to trimming and J lost 6 bases; unmatched junction nucleotides: 10. The germline V gene has CDR1 MGHRA and CDR2 YSYEKL. The CDR3 has 15 amino acids. The CDR3 DNA reads TGCGCCAGCAGCCTCCTGACAGGGGTAAGCTCTGAAGCTTTCTTT. Protein product: CASSLLTGVSSEAFF.

This chain connects TRBV4-1 to TRBJ1-4; no clear D gene. The CDR3 totals 15 residues. The V end was cut by 3 bases, the J end by 2 bases, with 10 bases between. Germline lookup yields CDR1 MGHRA and CDR2 YSYEKL. CDR3: CASSHEEGTNEKLFF. In DNA form, the CDR3 reads TGCGCCAGCAGCCATGAGGAAGGGACTAATGAAAAACTGTTTTTT.

The J gene is TRBJ2-1, the V gene TRBV29-1; D ambiguous. The DNA end favors TRBJ2-7, so the J call may be wrong. The germline V gene has CDR1 SQVTM and CDR2 ANQGSEA. CDR3 length equals 19 residues. CDR3 coding DNA: TGCAGCGTTGAAACCGGGTCCCTTGTCGTCGAAAGCTCCTACAATGAGCAGTACTTC. Its protein is CSVETGSLVVESSYNEQYF.

This chain links TRBV15 with TRBJ2-4, with TRBD1 identical over 7 bases. The CDR3 has 18 amino acids. V gave up 3 bases and J gave up 0 bases; unmatched junction bases: 11. Germline assignment: CDR1 LNHNV and CDR2 YYDKDF (reference sequence). The chain's CDR3 is CATSSPRDRGLAKNIQYF. The DNA for the CDR3 is TGTGCCACCAGCAGTCCACGGGACAGAGGGCTAGCCAAAAACATTCAGTACTTC.

CDR3 sequence reads: CASSYSSSLAHSTDTQYF. CDR3 nucleotides: TGTGCCAGCAGTTACTCGAGCAGTTTAGCCCATAGTACAGATACGCAGTATTTT. The chain combines TRBV6-5 with TRBJ2-3; D uncertain. Per the germline V gene, CDR1 is MNHEY and CDR2 is SVGAGI. This CDR3 is 18 amino acids long. The ends were cut back, 0 bases at V and 3 bases at J, with 19 bases in the middle.

This chain links TRBV12-3 or TRBV12-4 with TRBJ2-4; D is unclear. The CDR3 runs to 13 residues. V lost 8 bases and J 4 bases, leaving 12 bases between the germline ends. CDR3 DNA: TGTGCCAGCTACTACTCTGGGAAAAACATTCAGTACTTC. Protein product: CASYYSGKNIQYF.